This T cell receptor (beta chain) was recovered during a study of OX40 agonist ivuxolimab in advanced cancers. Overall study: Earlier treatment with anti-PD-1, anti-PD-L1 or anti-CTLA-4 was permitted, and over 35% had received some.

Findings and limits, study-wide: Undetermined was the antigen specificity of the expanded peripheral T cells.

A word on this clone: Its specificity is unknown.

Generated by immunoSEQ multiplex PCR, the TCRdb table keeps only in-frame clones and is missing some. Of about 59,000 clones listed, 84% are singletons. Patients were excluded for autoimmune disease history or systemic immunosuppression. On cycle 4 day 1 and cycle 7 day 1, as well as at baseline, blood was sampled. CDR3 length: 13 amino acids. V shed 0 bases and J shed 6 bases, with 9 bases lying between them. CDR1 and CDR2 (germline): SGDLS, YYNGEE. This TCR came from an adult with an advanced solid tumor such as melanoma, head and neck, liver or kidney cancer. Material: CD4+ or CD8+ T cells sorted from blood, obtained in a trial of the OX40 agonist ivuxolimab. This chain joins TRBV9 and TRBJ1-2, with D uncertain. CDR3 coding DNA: TGTGCCAGCAGCGTAGGGGGTAGCGATGGCTACACCTTC. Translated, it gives CASSVGGSDGYTF.